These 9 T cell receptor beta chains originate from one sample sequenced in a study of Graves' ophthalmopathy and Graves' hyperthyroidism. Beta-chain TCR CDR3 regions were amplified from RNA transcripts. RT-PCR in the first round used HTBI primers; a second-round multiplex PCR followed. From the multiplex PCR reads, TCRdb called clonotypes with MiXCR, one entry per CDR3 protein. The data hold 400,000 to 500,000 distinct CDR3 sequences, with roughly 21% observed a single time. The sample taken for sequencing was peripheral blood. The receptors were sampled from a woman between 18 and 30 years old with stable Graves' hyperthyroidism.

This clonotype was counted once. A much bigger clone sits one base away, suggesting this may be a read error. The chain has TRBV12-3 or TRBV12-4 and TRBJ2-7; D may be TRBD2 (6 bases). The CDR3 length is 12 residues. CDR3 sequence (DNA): TGTGCCAGCAGTCCGGGCCTCCGGGAGCTGTACTTC. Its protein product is CASSPGLRELYF.

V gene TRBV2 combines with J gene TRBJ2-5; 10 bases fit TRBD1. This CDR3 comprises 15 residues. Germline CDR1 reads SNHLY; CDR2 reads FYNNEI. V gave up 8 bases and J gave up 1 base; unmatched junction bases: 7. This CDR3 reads CASVRDRGLQETQYF. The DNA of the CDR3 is TGTGCCAGCGTACGGGACAGGGGACTCCAAGAGACCCAGTACTTC. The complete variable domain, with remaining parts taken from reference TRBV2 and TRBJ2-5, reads EPEVTQTPSHQVTQMGQEVILRCVPISNHLYFYWYRQILGQKVEFLVSFYNNEISEKSEIFDDQFSVERPDGSNFTLKIRSTKLEDSAMYFCASVRDRGLQETQYFGPGTRLLVL.

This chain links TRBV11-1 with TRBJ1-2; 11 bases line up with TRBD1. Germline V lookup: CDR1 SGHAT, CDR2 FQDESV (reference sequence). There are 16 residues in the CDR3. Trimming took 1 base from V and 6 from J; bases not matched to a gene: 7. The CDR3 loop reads CASSLDGTGGSDGYTF. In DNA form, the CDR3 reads TGTGCCAGCAGCTTAGACGGGACAGGGGGAAGCGATGGCTACACCTTC.

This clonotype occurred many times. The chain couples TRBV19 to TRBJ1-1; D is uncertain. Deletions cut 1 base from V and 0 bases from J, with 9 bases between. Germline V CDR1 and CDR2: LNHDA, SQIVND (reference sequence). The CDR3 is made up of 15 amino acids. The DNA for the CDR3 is TGTGCCAGTAGTATAGGGGCAGGATTGAACACTGAAGCTTTCTTT. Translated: CASSIGAGLNTEAFF.

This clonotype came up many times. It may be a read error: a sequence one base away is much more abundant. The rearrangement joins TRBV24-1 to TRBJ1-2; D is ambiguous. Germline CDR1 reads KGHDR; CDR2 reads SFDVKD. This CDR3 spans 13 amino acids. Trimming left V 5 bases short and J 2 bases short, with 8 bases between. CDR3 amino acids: CATSVGPNYGYTF. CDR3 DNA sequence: TGTGCCACCAGTGTGGGCCCAAACTATGGCTACACCTTC.

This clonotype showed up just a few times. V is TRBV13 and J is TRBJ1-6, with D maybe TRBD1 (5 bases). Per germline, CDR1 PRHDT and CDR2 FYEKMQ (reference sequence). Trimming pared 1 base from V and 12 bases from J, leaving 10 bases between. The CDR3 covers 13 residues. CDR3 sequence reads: CASSLEAGEPLHF. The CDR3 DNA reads TGTGCCAGCAGCTTAGAGGCGGGGGAACCCCTCCACTTT.

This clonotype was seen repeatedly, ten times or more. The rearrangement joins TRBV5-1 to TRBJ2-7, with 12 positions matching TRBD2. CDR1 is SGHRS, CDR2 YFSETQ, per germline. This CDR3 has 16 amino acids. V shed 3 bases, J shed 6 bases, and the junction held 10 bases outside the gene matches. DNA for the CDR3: TGCGCCAGCAGCTCGAGGACTAGCGGGATTTCACGCGAGCAGTACTTC. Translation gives CASSSRTSGISREQYF.

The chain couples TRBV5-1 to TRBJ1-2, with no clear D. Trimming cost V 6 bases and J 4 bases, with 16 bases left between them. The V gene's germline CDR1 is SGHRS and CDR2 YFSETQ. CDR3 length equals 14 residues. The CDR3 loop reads CASNPTGGGYGYTF. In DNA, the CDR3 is TGCGCCAGCAATCCTACGGGAGGAGGCTATGGCTACACCTTC.

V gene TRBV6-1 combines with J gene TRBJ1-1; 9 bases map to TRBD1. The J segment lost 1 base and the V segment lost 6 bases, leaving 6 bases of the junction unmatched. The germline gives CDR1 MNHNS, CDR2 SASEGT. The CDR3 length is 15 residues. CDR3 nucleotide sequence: TGTGCCAGCAGCTTTACAGGGGGCAGGAACACTGAAGCTTTCTTT. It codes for CASSFTGGRNTEAFF.